This section outlines one TCR beta chain sequence together with its context. Its antigen is still unknown. Clones were read by immunoSEQ multiplex PCR, and TCRdb kept only the in-frame ones, dropping some. The sample yields around 63,000 clones, 75% to 90% seen once. This sample was included in a study of lymphopenia after photon versus proton radiotherapy. Study-wide findings and caveats: Oligoclonal CD8+ Temra expansion after nadir drove photon patients' diversity drop.

CDR3 size: 12 residues. The germline V gene has CDR1 MNHEY and CDR2 SVGAGI. V lost 5 bases and J 9 bases, leaving 10 bases between the germline ends. The sequences come from peripheral blood, collected from a patient treated with proton-based radiotherapy. The sequence derives from a man older than 75 with esophageal cancer. The rearrangement links TRBV6-5 to TRBJ2-2; no firm D call. The CDR3 nucleotides read TGTGCCAGCAGTCCGGGTGGCCGGGAGCTGTTTTTT. This codes for CASSPGGRELFF.